This T cell receptor beta chain comes out of a study of early T cells in non-severe SARS-CoV-2 infection (dated by TCRdb to the early 2020s). For the wider study: Because TCR sequencing was done on bulk RNA from unsorted whole blood, the alpha and beta chains could not be paired.

The study was a case-control design nested within a healthcare worker cohort in London, UK, with weekly nasopharyngeal swab PCR tests and blood sampling. Healthcare workers were recruited between 23 and 31 March 2020, during the week of the UK lockdown, and were followed weekly for up to about 15 weeks. This clonotype has just a few counts. What antigen it recognizes has not been identified. The sample holds no much larger clone one base away, and base qualities are not on file. Library prep was done by 5' RACE. The instrument given in TCRdb is NextSeq 500. To correct for sequencing error and PCR bias, the TCR library protocol tagged individual cDNA molecules with unique molecular identifiers. Both TCR alpha and beta chains were sequenced, and tight co-correlation was observed between alpha and beta sequence abundances in each sample. From the authors' description of their analysis: V gene, J gene and CDR3 annotation of TCR sequences was performed with Decombinator V4. Expanded TCRs were defined as changing significantly between any two time points under a Poisson model with p below 0.0001. TCR abundances were normalised to the total number of TCRs sequenced in each sample and reported as counts per million. TRAV1-2 paired with TRAJ12, TRAJ20 or TRAJ33 defined MAIT TCRs, while TRAV10 paired with TRAJ18 defined iNKT TCRs. VDJdb, accessed 1 November 2021, was searched for CMV, EBV and SARS-CoV-2 annotated TCRs, with TCRs annotated for multiple antigens excluded. The public reads were reprocessed in TCRdb via fastp at Q25 and MiXCR, keeping in-frame beta chains. CDR3 protein duplicates are merged, each entry listing the most common genes and DNA. The authors' filters were not applied to this entry. Across this sample there are over 80,000 distinct CDR3 sequences, with approximately 12% seen only once. The ten largest clonotypes hold about 4.6% of the sample.

The investigation overall reported the following: Matching against VDJdb was skewed toward anti-spike CD8 responses, likely underestimated virus-specific expansions, and missed private and CD4 specificities.

V is pared back by 4 bases and J by 4 bases, with 10 bases lying between the germline termini. The CDR3 starts with the cysteine, ends with the phenylalanine, and has 13 residues. Only CDR3 DNA remains: 39 bases, in frame from the first base. CDR1 SGHAT and CDR2 FQDESV are derived from the germline V gene (reference sequence). The TCR was taken from an adult who was a healthcare worker with PCR-confirmed SARS-CoV-2 infection or an uninfected control (not recorded which). The chain links TRBV11-1 with TRBJ2-5; the D gene identity is not certain. Sequenced here: whole blood, sampled at baseline. The CDR3 in this case is CASSSPLLETQYF. At the DNA level, the sequence is TGTGCCAGCAGCTCCCCTTTACTAGAGACCCAGTACTTC.